This entry is about one T cell receptor (beta chain). Its antigen is undetermined. The entry originates in a study of T cell clonotyping in hematopoietic cell transplantation. Germline V CDR1 and CDR2: LGHNA, YSLEER. The CDR3 has 12 residues. V was cut by 4 bases and J by 0 bases, with 3 bases left in between. Recipient blood drawn about 28 days pretransplant and days 30, 100, 180 after. Overall study results and limits: Broader posttransplant TCR repertoire diversity was predicted by graft donor and pretransplant recipient Inverse Simpson Index values. After transplant, recipient diversity fell while pathologically expanded clonotypes grew through day 180. No sorting was done, leaving CD4 and CD8 contributions mixed.

Libraries were prepared by immunoSEQ multiplex PCR; TCRdb keeps only in-frame clonotypes and omits some of them. The sample has about 6,800 clones; nearly 99% are singletons. V gene TRBV4-3 combines with J gene TRBJ1-2; the D is unclear. The sample here was PBMCs, taken 30 days after allogeneic stem cell transplant. The TCR comes from a male patient aged 60-69 years who had an allogeneic stem cell transplant from a related donor, so the T cells may come from the graft donor. Some clones in this sample may be carry-over from other donors' samples. The CDR3 protein is CASSRANYGYTF. The CDR3 DNA follows: TGCGCCAGCAGCCGAGCTAACTATGGCTACACCTTC.